This TCR beta chain was sequenced for a study of T cell repertoires in cytomegalovirus infection. Overall study context: It was recently identified HLA-C-restricted and well-studied HLA-B-restricted CMV epitopes that the study used. From public TCR beta signatures came an indication of both CMV infection and matching HLA type.

This clonotype has a count of ten or more. Its antigen is unknown. The V and J ends lost 5 bases and 10 bases, in that order; junction bases with no gene match: 11. The V gene's germline CDR1 is SGHTA and CDR2 FQGNSA. CDR3 length: 16 amino acids. TCRdb reprocessed the reads with MiXCR, giving one entry per CDR3 protein. The table lists more than 300,000 distinct CDR3 sequences, nearly 35% of them singletons. This TCR derives from a human donor in good health (CMV status not recorded). Some clones in this sample may be carry-over from other donors' samples. The material sequenced was cultured PBMCs, taken from culture after CMV antigen stimulation. The chain uses TRBV7-2 and TRBJ2-1; 13 positions agree with TRBD2. The CDR3 coding sequence is TGTGCCAGCAGCATAAGACTAGCGGGAGGTTTGCGCGAGCAGTTCTTC. It translates to CASSIRLAGGLREQFF.